The 22 T cell receptor beta chains presented below share a single source sample, sequenced in a study of blood T cells in healthy people across ages. Through a sample-barcoded 5' primer and a J-beta primer mix, a second PCR was run for roughly 7 to 12 cycles. TCRdb reprocessed the 5' RACE reads via MiXCR and lists one record per CDR3 protein. The table has around 780,000 distinct CDR3 sequences, approximately 53% seen once; the top ten hold approximately 24%. Sequenced sample: blood. The source is a man aged 35 to 55 in good health.

A few counts support this clonotype. This chain connects TRBV28 to TRBJ2-7; 10 bases are shared with TRBD2. The germline V gene encodes CDR1 MDHEN and CDR2 SYDVKM. The ends lost 5 bases at V and 1 base at J; junction bases unmatched: 5. The CDR3 totals 15 residues. The CDR3 nucleotides are TGTGCCAGCAGTCTAGCGGGAGCCACGTCCTACGAGCAGTACTTC. Residues: CASSLAGATSYEQYF.

This chain joins TRBV5-1 and TRBJ2-1; D possibly matches TRBD1 or TRBD2 (7 bases each). The CDR3 contains 16 residues. V dropped 0 bases and J dropped 6 bases, with 16 bases sitting between them. CDR1 is SGHRS, CDR2 YFSETQ, per germline. The CDR3: CASSLAPSGGANEQFF. The CDR3 bases are TGCGCCAGCAGCTTGGCCCCTTCAGGGGGGGCCAATGAGCAGTTCTTC.

The chain recombines TRBV5-5 with TRBJ2-7; D possibly corresponds to TRBD1 (6 bases). CDR1 SGHKS and CDR2 YYEKEE come from the germline V gene (reference sequence). This CDR3 region has 15 residues. Trimming pared 2 bases from V and 1 base from J, leaving 13 bases between. CDR3 in amino acids: CASSLRTGQSYEQYF. CDR3 DNA: TGTGCCAGCAGCTTAAGAACAGGGCAATCCTACGAGCAGTACTTC.

This sequence joins TRBV29-1 and TRBJ1-2; D gene ambiguous. Germline values: CDR1 SQVTM, CDR2 ANQGSEA. V lost 5 bases, J lost 8 bases, and 12 bases lay in between. The CDR3 has 11 residues. The CDR3 is CSVLSNGGYTF. The CDR3 DNA sequence: TGCAGCGTTCTCTCCAACGGCGGCTACACCTTC.

This chain uses TRBV20-1 with TRBJ2-1; 8 positions match TRBD1. With 6 bases clipped from V and 13 bases from J, the junction kept 8 bases outside the gene matches. CDR1 is DFQATT, CDR2 SNEGSKA, per germline (reference sequence). The CDR3 consists of 11 residues. CDR3 residues: CSANTGTGQFF. CDR3 DNA sequence: TGCAGTGCAAATACCGGGACAGGACAGTTCTTC.

The chain carries TRBV27 and TRBJ2-4; 8 nucleotides match TRBD1. The CDR3 totals 16 residues. Germline V lookup: CDR1 MNHEY, CDR2 SMNVEV (reference sequence). V trimming: 0 bases; J trimming: 6 bases; junction bases outside the gene matches: 7. Here the CDR3 DNA reads TGTGCCAGCAGTTTATCGGCTGGAGACAGGGGAAACATTCAGTACTTC. It codes for CASSLSAGDRGNIQYF.

This clonotype was seen more than once but under ten times. The chain has TRBV9 and TRBJ2-5, with 7 bases that match TRBD2. CDR1 and CDR2 (germline): SGDLS, YYNGEE. The CDR3 sequence is 15 residues long. V gave up 3 bases and J gave up 5 bases; unmatched junction bases: 10. The CDR3 reads CASSGSSGGGETQYF. The CDR3 nucleotides are TGTGCCAGCAGCGGTTCGTCGGGGGGAGGGGAGACCCAGTACTTC.

The sample holds one count of this clonotype. J is TRBJ1-6 and V is TRBV9; no clear D gene. Germline CDR1 and CDR2: SGDLS and YYNGEE. This CDR3 spans 14 amino acids. V lost 0 bases and J lost 10, with 11 bases in between. CDR3 residues: CASSVEQWGSPLHF. As DNA, the CDR3 is TGTGCCAGCAGCGTAGAACAGTGGGGATCACCCCTCCACTTT.

This chain joins TRBV5-1 and TRBJ2-3, with TRBD2 identical over 11 bases. The CDR3 contains 17 residues. V lost 4 bases and J lost 0; bases outside the gene matches: 7. Per germline, CDR1 SGHRS and CDR2 YFSETQ. The CDR3 protein is CASSERLAGSSTDTQYF. The CDR3 DNA sequence: TGCGCCAGCAGCGAAAGACTAGCGGGATCTAGCACAGATACGCAGTATTTT. Full variable domain (rest looked up from reference TRBV5-1 and TRBJ2-3): KAGVTQTPRYLIKTRGQQVTLSCSPISGHRSVSWYQQTPGQGLQFLFEYFSETQRNKGNFPGRFSGRQFSNSRSEMNVSTLELGDSALYLCASSERLAGSSTDTQYFGPGTRLTVL.

The chain combines TRBV25-1 with TRBJ1-5; tentative D call: TRBD1 (5 bases). V was shortened by 0 bases and J by 0 bases, with 18 bases between the two germline ends. Germline V CDR1 and CDR2: MGHDK, SYGVNS. The CDR3 runs to 19 residues. The CDR3 loop reads CASSEYREGGKGSNQPQHF. CDR3 nucleotide sequence: TGTGCCAGCAGTGAATACAGGGAAGGAGGGAAGGGTAGCAATCAGCCCCAGCATTTT. The complete variable domain, with remaining parts taken from reference TRBV25-1 and TRBJ1-5, reads EADIYQTPRYLVIGTGKKITLECSQTMGHDKMYWYQQDPGMELHLIHYSYGVNSTEKGDLSSESTVSRIRTEHFPLTLESARPSHTSQYLCASSEYREGGKGSNQPQHFGDGTRLSIL.

The chain combines TRBV5-1 with TRBJ2-5, with unresolved D. The CDR3 has 14 amino acids. V lost 5 bases and J 2 bases, leaving 13 bases between the germline ends. The germline V gene encodes CDR1 SGHRS and CDR2 YFSETQ. This CDR3 reads CASRVGQSQETQYF. The CDR3 DNA follows: TGCGCCAGCAGGGTCGGGCAGAGTCAAGAGACCCAGTACTTC.

This chain links TRBV6-5 with TRBJ2-5; D tentatively reads TRBD1 or TRBD2 (6 bases each). Germline V gives CDR1 MNHEY, CDR2 SVGAGI. Trimming removed 2 bases from V and 5 bases from J, with 12 bases in between. There are 14 residues in the CDR3. The CDR3 DNA reads as TGTGCCAGCAGTTACGGGGGGCCTTGGGAGACCCAGTACTTC. Encoded protein: CASSYGGPWETQYF.

CDR3 protein: CASSSQGGMTGNIQYF. In DNA form, the CDR3 reads TGTGCCAGCAGCTCACAGGGGGGGATGACGGGAAACATTCAGTACTTC. This chain links TRBV7-2 with TRBJ2-4; D may be TRBD1 (8 bases). V was cut by 4 bases and J by 6 bases, with 19 bases left in between. CDR1 is SGHTA, CDR2 FQGNSA, per germline. The CDR3 loop spans 16 amino acids.

This chain connects TRBV11-2 to TRBJ2-7, with 14 positions matching TRBD2. CDR3 length equals 16 residues. V trimming: 5 bases; J trimming: 9 bases; junction bases outside the gene matches: 12. Per the germline V gene, CDR1 is SGHAT and CDR2 is FQNNGV. The CDR3: CASSPQTGTSGSRQYF. DNA for the CDR3: TGTGCCAGCAGCCCTCAGACCGGGACTAGCGGGAGTCGGCAGTACTTC.

This clonotype was detected only once. V and J are TRBV7-3 and TRBJ1-1; D not certain. CDR1 and CDR2 from the germline V gene are SGHTA and FQGTGA. This CDR3 has 17 amino acids. The V end lost 0 bases, the J end lost 0 bases, and 14 bases lay between the germline ends. The DNA of the CDR3 is TGTGCCAGCAGCTTAACACCATCGAGGGTAATGAACACTGAAGCTTTCTTT. This encodes CASSLTPSRVMNTEAFF.

The rearrangement uses TRBV5-4 and TRBJ2-3; TRBD2 aligns across 9 bases. The CDR3 extends over 16 amino acids. The germline CDR1 and CDR2 sequences are SGHNT and YYREEE (reference sequence). V lost 4 bases and J lost 4; bases outside the gene matches: 10. The CDR3 spells CASSLSSGSGADTQYF. The CDR3 DNA is TGTGCCAGCAGCCTCAGTAGCGGGAGTGGGGCAGATACGCAGTATTTT.

The V gene is TRBV3-1, the J gene TRBJ2-5; the match to TRBD2 covers 11 bases. This CDR3 is 15 amino acids long. Trimming at V came to 1 base and at J to 5 bases, leaving 3 bases not matched to a gene. The germline V gene encodes CDR1 LGHDT and CDR2 YNNKEL (reference sequence). CDR3 amino acids: CASSQVSGGAETQYF. CDR3 bases: TGTGCCAGCAGCCAAGTTAGCGGGGGGGCGGAGACCCAGTACTTC.

V gene TRBV20-1 combines with J gene TRBJ2-5, with 14 bases that match TRBD2. The CDR3 totals 17 residues. In germline, CDR1 is DFQATT, CDR2 SNEGSKA (reference sequence). The V segment lost 5 bases and the J segment 5 bases; nucleotides outside the gene matches: 13. As DNA, the CDR3 is TGCAGTGCTGAGACTAGCGGGGGGGCCGATGTTCAGGAGACCCAGTACTTC. Residues: CSAETSGGADVQETQYF.

The rearrangement joins TRBV29-1 to TRBJ2-1, with D possibly matching TRBD2 (6 bases). Trimming removed 4 bases at V and 8 bases at J, with 15 bases between. Germline CDR1 reads SQVTM; CDR2 reads ANQGSEA. This CDR3 spans 13 amino acids. Here the CDR3 reads CSVAPAGSDEQFF. Here the CDR3 DNA reads TGCAGCGTTGCCCCCGCGGGGAGCGATGAGCAGTTCTTC.

This clonotype was seen a handful of times. The CDR3 region is CASSLSPGGRGDEQFF. CDR3 DNA sequence: TGTGCCAGCAGCCTTTCCCCAGGGGGCAGGGGGGATGAGCAGTTCTTC. This rearrangement joins TRBV4-2 to TRBJ2-1; 8 positions agree with TRBD1. Germline trimming cut 4 bases from V and 8 bases from J; bases unmatched to any gene: 13. The CDR3 spans 16 residues. Germline V gene data show CDR1 as LGHNA and CDR2 as YNFKEQ.

The chain uses TRBV20-1 and TRBJ2-1, with D uncertain. Germline-derived CDR1 and CDR2 are DFQATT and SNEGSKA (reference sequence). The V and J ends lost 6 bases and 8 bases respectively, with 20 bases between them. The CDR3 has 14 residues. In DNA, the CDR3 is TGCAGTGCCACGCCCCTTCTAGGACGACATGAGCAGTTCTTC. Encoded protein: CSATPLLGRHEQFF.

This clonotype was detected only a few times. This rearrangement joins TRBV7-2 to TRBJ2-1; 11 bases agree with TRBD2. The germline V gene encodes CDR1 SGHTA and CDR2 FQGNSA. The V and J ends lost 2 bases and 9 bases, in that order; junction bases with no gene match: 12. This CDR3 has 17 residues. CDR3 DNA: TGTGCCAGCAGCTTACGACGAACACTAGCGGGAGATGTTGAGCAGTTCTTC. Protein product: CASSLRRTLAGDVEQFF.